These 18 T cell receptor beta chains were sequenced from one sample in a study of blood T cell repertoires in COVID-19. The table came from immunoSEQ multiplex PCR; TCRdb's copy has only in-frame clones and leaves some out. The sample shows about 220,000 clones, roughly 84% of them seen only once. The sample was peripheral blood. Every receptor here comes from a man aged 25-45 years with active or convalescent COVID-19.

The genes are TRBV9 and TRBJ2-5, with 8 nucleotides matching TRBD2. Germline CDR1 is SGDLS and CDR2 is YYNGEE. The CDR3 has 17 residues. J gave up 1 base and V 0 bases, and 8 bases lay outside the gene matches. The CDR3 DNA reads as TGTGCCAGCAGCGTAGCCTCCGGGACTAGGGGCCAAGAGACCCAGTACTTC. It translates to CASSVASGTRGQETQYF.

The sample holds a few counts of this clone. J is TRBJ1-1 and V is TRBV10-1; D is uncertain. Germline V gene lookup returns CDR1 WNHNN and CDR2 SYGVQD (reference sequence). The CDR3 loop spans 13 amino acids. V was clipped by 5 bases and J by 5 bases, with 12 bases between them. The CDR3: CASSRRLGTEAFF. The CDR3 DNA reads as TGCGCCAGCAGTAGGAGGCTGGGTACTGAAGCTTTCTTT.

The chain uses TRBV19 and TRBJ1-5; the match to TRBD1 covers 8 bases. The J segment lost 4 bases and the V segment lost 3 bases, leaving 5 bases of the junction unmatched. Germline values: CDR1 LNHDA, CDR2 SQIVND (reference sequence). The CDR3 covers 15 residues. The CDR3 loop is CASSMGRGLNQPQHF. The CDR3 coding sequence is TGTGCCAGTAGTATGGGCAGGGGGCTTAATCAGCCCCAGCATTTT.

The chain joins TRBV19 to TRBJ1-3; tentative D call: TRBD1 (5 bases). V was trimmed by 3 bases and J by 0 bases, leaving 6 bases between them. The length of the CDR3 is 14 residues. The V gene's germline CDR1 is LNHDA and CDR2 SQIVND (reference sequence). The CDR3 DNA reads TGTGCCAGTAGTATGACAGTCTCTGGAAACACCATATATTTT. It codes for CASSMTVSGNTIYF.

This clone was recorded a few times. The chain employs TRBV4-2 and TRBJ2-1; D gene unclear. Germline assignment: CDR1 LGHNA and CDR2 YNFKEQ. Trimming shortened V by 6 bases and J by 5 bases, and 5 bases separated the two germline ends. The CDR3 consists of 11 residues. The CDR3 loop reads CASSQNNEQFF. Written as DNA, the CDR3 is TGTGCCAGCAGTCAGAACAATGAGCAGTTCTTC.

The V gene is TRBV2, the J gene TRBJ2-4; 10 bases agree with TRBD1. Germline CDR1 is SNHLY and CDR2 is FYNNEI. Losses at the gene ends were 4 bases for V and 7 bases for J; bases not matched to a gene: 4. CDR3 length equals 14 residues. The CDR3 DNA reads TGTGCCAGCAGTGCGACAGGGGGCGCGAACATTCAGTACTTC. It yields the protein CASSATGGANIQYF.

This clone occurred once. V and J are TRBV19 and TRBJ2-1, with 8 positions matching TRBD2. The J segment lost 6 bases and the V segment lost 1 base, leaving 2 bases of the junction unmatched. CDR1 LNHDA and CDR2 SQIVND come from the germline V gene (reference sequence). The CDR3 length is 14 residues. CDR3 DNA sequence: TGTGCCAGTAGTATAGGACTAGCGACCAATGAGCAGTTCTTC. Residues: CASSIGLATNEQFF.

The chain uses TRBV3-1 (or the pseudogene TRBV3-2) and TRBJ1-6, with 7 bases matching TRBD1. Germline V lookup: CDR1 LGHDT, CDR2 YNNKEL (reference sequence). V lost 3 bases and J lost 10; bases outside the gene matches: 9. This CDR3 has 15 residues. In DNA, the CDR3 is TGTGCCAGCAGCCATAGTGACAGGGTAGGCTCACCCCTCCACTTT. Its protein is CASSHSDRVGSPLHF.

The V gene is TRBV7-3, the J gene TRBJ2-1, with TRBD2 matching over 8 bases. The CDR3 is 15 residues long. The ends lost 5 bases at V and 9 bases at J; junction bases unmatched: 12. Per germline, CDR1 SGHTA and CDR2 FQGTGA. The CDR3 region is CASSPGTRQMGEQFF. The CDR3 region has the DNA TGTGCCAGCAGCCCTGGGACTAGGCAAATGGGTGAGCAGTTCTTC.

The chain recombines TRBV19 with TRBJ2-7; 10 positions agree with TRBD1. The CDR3 runs 15 residues. CDR1 is LNHDA and CDR2 is SQIVND in the germline V gene (reference sequence). V lost 3 bases and J lost 4; bases outside the gene matches: 6. CDR3 bases: TGTGCCAGTAGTATCCTCCGGGACAGGGGTTACGAGCAGTACTTC. This codes for CASSILRDRGYEQYF.

The chain recombines TRBV29-1 with TRBJ2-7; D perhaps matches TRBD1 (6 bases). There are 15 residues in the CDR3. V was pared by 4 bases and J by 3 bases, with 19 bases between. Germline CDR1 is SQVTM and CDR2 is ANQGSEA. CDR3 residues: CSVAGGAKSYYEQYF. Here the CDR3 DNA reads TGCAGCGTTGCTGGGGGCGCAAAGTCCTACTACGAGCAGTACTTC.

The CDR3 nucleotides read TGTGCCAGCTCACCAAACATCGGGGCTAGCGGGACGGACAATGAGCAGTTCTTC. Its protein is CASSPNIGASGTDNEQFF. J is TRBJ2-1 and V is TRBV18; 9 bases align to TRBD2. Germline-derived CDR1 and CDR2 are KGHSH and LQKENI. The CDR3 is made up of 18 amino acids. V lost 2 bases, J lost 5 bases, and 13 bases stayed unmatched.

This chain joins TRBV6-5 and TRBJ1-3, with D unresolved. There are 12 residues in the CDR3. Per germline, CDR1 MNHEY and CDR2 SVGAGI. V was pared by 8 bases and J by 6 bases, with 11 bases between. The chain's CDR3 is CASFAAKNTIYF. DNA of the CDR3: TGTGCCAGCTTCGCGGCCAAAAACACCATATATTTT.

This clone was counted a few times. V and J are TRBV14 and TRBJ2-7; TRBD1 aligns across 8 bases. V lost 6 bases, J lost 1 base, and 8 bases stayed unmatched. This CDR3 has 15 residues. Germline CDR1 SGHDN, CDR2 FVKESK. The CDR3 DNA reads as TGTGCCAGCAGTCCCGGACAGGGCGTTTCCTACGAGCAGTACTTC. Its protein product is CASSPGQGVSYEQYF. The full variable domain, completed using reference TRBV14 and TRBJ2-7, is EAGVTQFPSHSVIEKGQTVTLRCDPISGHDNLYWYRRVMGKEIKFLLHFVKESKQDESGMPNNRFLAERTGGTYSTLKVQPAELEDSGVYFCASSPGQGVSYEQYFGPGTRLTVT.

V is TRBV27 and J is TRBJ2-1; 9 bases match TRBD2. Germline-derived CDR1 and CDR2 are MNHEY and SMNVEV (reference sequence). The CDR3 extends over 12 amino acids. V lost 4 bases and J lost 10; bases outside the gene matches: 2. DNA for the CDR3: TGTGCCAGCAGTTCGACTAGCGGCGAGCAGTTCTTC. Translated, it gives CASSSTSGEQFF.

The J gene is TRBJ1-2, the V gene TRBV5-6, with a weak D call TRBD1 (6 bases). The CDR3 runs 15 residues. Per germline, CDR1 SGHDT and CDR2 YYEEEE. Trimming pared 5 bases from V and 4 bases from J, leaving 18 bases between. The CDR3 DNA follows: TGTGCCAGCAGACCGATCGGACAGCAGTCCTATGGCTACACCTTC. Its translation: CASRPIGQQSYGYTF.

The CDR3 coding sequence is TGCGCCAGCAGCCTGGGGACAGGTGCTAGCACAGATACGCAGTATTTT. Protein sequence: CASSLGTGASTDTQYF. The chain combines TRBV5-1 with TRBJ2-3, with 8 nucleotides matching TRBD1. Trimming at V came to 4 bases and at J to 0 bases, leaving 7 bases not matched to a gene. CDR1 SGHRS and CDR2 YFSETQ come from the germline V gene. CDR3 length: 16 residues.

The chain recombines TRBV5-1 with TRBJ1-1, with D maybe TRBD1 (6 bases). The CDR3 extends over 13 amino acids. CDR1 is SGHRS, CDR2 YFSETQ, per germline. Trimming cost V 7 bases and J 1 base, with 11 bases left between them. CDR3 loop: CASGTGRNTEAFF. The CDR3 DNA is TGCGCCAGCGGTACAGGGCGGAACACTGAAGCTTTCTTT.